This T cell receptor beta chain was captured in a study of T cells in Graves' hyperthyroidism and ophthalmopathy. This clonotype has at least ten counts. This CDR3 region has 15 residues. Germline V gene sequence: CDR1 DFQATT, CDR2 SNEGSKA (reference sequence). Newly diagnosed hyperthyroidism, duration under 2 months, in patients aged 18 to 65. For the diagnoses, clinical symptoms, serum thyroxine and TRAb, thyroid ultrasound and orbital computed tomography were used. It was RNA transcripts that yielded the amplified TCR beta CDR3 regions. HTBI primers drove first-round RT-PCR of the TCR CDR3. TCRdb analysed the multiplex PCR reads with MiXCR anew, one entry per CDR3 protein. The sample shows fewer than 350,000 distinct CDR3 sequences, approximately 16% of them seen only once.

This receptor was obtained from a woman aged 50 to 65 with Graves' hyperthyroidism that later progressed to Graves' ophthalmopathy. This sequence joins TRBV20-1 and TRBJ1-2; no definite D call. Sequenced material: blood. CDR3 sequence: CSHSNWESRVGGYTF. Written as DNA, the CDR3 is TGCAGCCACAGTAACTGGGAGTCAAGGGTCGGGGGCTACACCTTC.